A single sample is the source of the 31 T cell receptor beta chains below, sequenced in a study of T cell responses to AZD1222 COVID-19 vaccine. Sequencing was performed with immunoSEQ multiplex PCR; in TCRdb, only in-frame clones are kept and a portion is missing. The sample yields roughly 130,000 clones, roughly 90% seen once. The source material was peripheral blood, sampled on day 0 of AZD1222 vaccination. The receptors here all came from an adult in good health.

This chain links TRBV9 with TRBJ2-2; D is perhaps TRBD1 (5 bases). Deletions cut 7 bases from V and 5 bases from J, with 9 bases between. CDR3 length: 12 residues. Germline V gene data show CDR1 as SGDLS and CDR2 as YYNGEE. The CDR3 DNA sequence: TGTGCCAGCCTTAGACAGACCGGGGAGCTGTTTTTT. It translates to CASLRQTGELFF.

Notes on this clone: The junction departs from germline at one end; a sequencing error may be responsible. V is TRBV4-1 and J is TRBJ2-1; TRBD2 agrees at 9 bases. The CDR3 runs 16 residues. The germline CDR1 and CDR2 sequences are MGHRA and YSYEKL. CDR3 nucleotides: TGCGCCAGCAGCCCATTAGCGGGAGCCTCCCACAATGAGCAGTTCTTC. Translating it yields CASSPLAGASHNEQFF.

The chain is built from TRBV4-3 and TRBJ2-2, with 11 bases matching TRBD1. The CDR3 spans 16 residues. V was pared by 1 base and J by 6 bases, with 4 bases of the junction left unmatched. Germline-derived CDR1 and CDR2 are LGHNA and YSLEER. CDR3 bases: TGCGCCAGCAGCCAAGGGGACAGGGGGGTCCCCGGGGAGCTGTTTTTT. Its protein is CASSQGDRGVPGELFF.

The chain has TRBV6-2 or TRBV6-3 and TRBJ1-1; no firm D call. Trimming stripped 0 bases from V and 0 bases from J, with 11 bases between. CDR1 and CDR2 from the germline V gene are MNHEY and SVGEGT. The CDR3 spans 16 residues. CDR3 sequence reads: CASSYSPRTVNTEAFF. In nucleotides, the CDR3 is TGTGCCAGCAGTTACTCCCCGCGGACGGTGAACACTGAAGCTTTCTTT.

The gene calls are TRBV15 and TRBJ2-7, with 9 positions matching TRBD1. Germline V CDR1 and CDR2: LNHNV, YYDKDF (reference sequence). Unmatched junction bases numbered 11, after V lost 9 bases and J lost 5 bases. CDR3 length: 14 amino acids. Here the CDR3 reads CATVNPGQGHEQYF. As DNA, the CDR3 is TGTGCCACAGTTAACCCGGGACAGGGACACGAGCAGTACTTC. Using reference TRBV15 and TRBJ2-7 for the parts outside the CDR3, the full variable domain is DAMVIQNPRYQVTQFGKPVTLSCSQTLNHNVMYWYQQKSSQAPKLLFHYYDKDFNNEADTPDNFQSRRPNTSFCFLDIRSPGLGDTAMYLCATVNPGQGHEQYFGPGTRLTVT.

The V gene is TRBV18, the J gene TRBJ1-5, with 10 bases aligning to TRBD1. From germline, CDR1 is KGHSH and CDR2 LQKENI. CDR3 size: 14 residues. The J segment lost 6 bases and the V segment lost 5 bases, leaving 4 bases of the junction unmatched. CDR3 DNA sequence: TGTGCCAGCTCAAGGGACAGGGGAGCTCAGCCCCAGCATTTT. This sequence encodes CASSRDRGAQPQHF.

This chain connects TRBV27 to TRBJ1-2; TRBD1 aligns across 9 bases. The ends lost 5 bases at V and 4 bases at J; junction bases unmatched: 8. The germline CDR1 and CDR2 sequences are MNHEY and SMNVEV (reference sequence). The length of the CDR3 is 15 residues. Here the CDR3 DNA reads TGTGCCAGCAGTAGCGGGACAGGGAGAGGCTATGGCTACACCTTC. Translating it yields CASSSGTGRGYGYTF.

The table lists this clone with a few counts. V gene TRBV18 combines with J gene TRBJ1-2; tentatively, D is TRBD1 (6 bases). Germline CDR1 reads KGHSH; CDR2 reads LQKENI. V shed 3 bases and J shed 6 bases, with 14 bases lying between them. The length of the CDR3 is 14 residues. The CDR3 region has the DNA TGTGCCAGCTCACCTAATCAAAACAGGGATGGCTACACCTTC. Its translation is CASSPNQNRDGYTF.

This clone was seen once. The V and J genes are TRBV7-2 and TRBJ2-1; D possibly corresponds to TRBD1 (6 bases). V lost 1 base and J 0 bases, leaving 10 bases between the germline ends. CDR3 length: 16 amino acids. Per the germline V gene, CDR1 is SGHTA and CDR2 is FQGNSA. The CDR3 DNA follows: TGTGCCAGCAGCTTAGTAGGGGGTAGCTCCTACAATGAGCAGTTCTTC. Protein sequence: CASSLVGGSSYNEQFF.

The rearrangement joins TRBV15 to TRBJ1-5; D remains ambiguous. This CDR3 spans 14 amino acids. Per the germline V gene, CDR1 is LNHNV and CDR2 is YYDKDF (reference sequence). V dropped 0 bases and J dropped 6 bases, with 9 bases sitting between them. The CDR3 loop is CATSRDVGSQPQHF. For the CDR3, the DNA is TGTGCCACCAGCAGAGATGTAGGATCTCAGCCCCAGCATTTT. Together with reference TRBV15 and TRBJ1-5, the CDR3 gives the full variable domain: DAMVIQNPRYQVTQFGKPVTLSCSQTLNHNVMYWYQQKSSQAPKLLFHYYDKDFNNEADTPDNFQSRRPNTSFCFLDIRSPGLGDTAMYLCATSRDVGSQPQHFGDGTRLSIL.

This chain uses TRBV3-1 (or the pseudogene TRBV3-2) with TRBJ2-1, with a possible D match to TRBD2 (6 bases). V lost 4 bases to trimming and J lost 8 bases, with 18 bases between them. The CDR3 extends over 15 amino acids. Germline loops: CDR1 LGHDT, CDR2 YNNKEL (reference sequence). CDR3 sequence reads: CASSLQRDSEYEQFF. The CDR3 nucleotides read TGTGCCAGCAGCCTCCAACGGGACTCCGAGTATGAGCAGTTCTTC.

This clone has only one observation. The gene calls are TRBV6-4 and TRBJ1-2; D is perhaps TRBD1 (5 bases). The CDR3 runs to 14 residues. Trimming shortened V by 6 bases and J by 5 bases, and 16 bases separated the two germline ends. The germline V gene has CDR1 MRHNA and CDR2 SNTAGT. The CDR3 reads CASSAGTGGYGYTF. The CDR3 bases are TGTGCCAGCAGCGCCGGGACTGGGGGATATGGCTACACCTTC.

The V gene is TRBV5-1, the J gene TRBJ2-3, with D perhaps TRBD2 (5 bases). Germline CDR1 reads SGHRS; CDR2 reads YFSETQ. Deletions cut 0 bases from V and 0 bases from J, with 11 bases between. CDR3 length equals 16 residues. The CDR3 nucleotides are TGCGCCAGCAGCTTGGTGGCGGGTAAAAGCACAGATACGCAGTATTTT. Amino acids: CASSLVAGKSTDTQYF. The whole variable domain, remainder taken from reference TRBV5-1 and TRBJ2-3, is KAGVTQTPRYLIKTRGQQVTLSCSPISGHRSVSWYQQTPGQGLQFLFEYFSETQRNKGNFPGRFSGRQFSNSRSEMNVSTLELGDSALYLCASSLVAGKSTDTQYFGPGTRLTVL.

This rearrangement joins TRBV25-1 to TRBJ1-5; 9 bases are a match to TRBD1. Germline CDR1 is MGHDK and CDR2 is SYGVNS. This CDR3 contains 15 residues. Losses at the gene ends were 4 bases for V and 7 bases for J; bases not matched to a gene: 8. This CDR3 is CASSGTGGGWQPQHF. DNA of the CDR3: TGTGCCAGCAGTGGAACAGGGGGCGGATGGCAGCCCCAGCATTTT. The full variable domain, rest sourced from reference TRBV25-1 and TRBJ1-5, is EADIYQTPRYLVIGTGKKITLECSQTMGHDKMYWYQQDPGMELHLIHYSYGVNSTEKGDLSSESTVSRIRTEHFPLTLESARPSHTSQYLCASSGTGGGWQPQHFGDGTRLSIL.

This clone was detected only once. CDR3 residues: CATRPTQGNYGYTF. The CDR3 coding sequence is TGTGCCACCAGACCAACACAGGGGAACTATGGCTACACCTTC. The V call is TRBV15, the J call TRBJ1-2; 7 positions match TRBD1. Germline V lookup: CDR1 LNHNV, CDR2 YYDKDF (reference sequence). The CDR3 consists of 14 residues. V gave up 6 bases and J gave up 2 bases; unmatched junction bases: 6. The variable domain in full, completed from reference TRBV15 and TRBJ1-2, reads DAMVIQNPRYQVTQFGKPVTLSCSQTLNHNVMYWYQQKSSQAPKLLFHYYDKDFNNEADTPDNFQSRRPNTSFCFLDIRSPGLGDTAMYLCATRPTQGNYGYTFGSGTRLTVV.

The chain employs TRBV11-3 and TRBJ2-7, with TRBD2 as a possible D gene (5 bases). V shed 5 bases and J shed 2 bases, with 13 bases lying between them. This CDR3 has 14 amino acids. CDR1 SGHNT and CDR2 YENEEA come from the germline V gene. CDR3 bases: TGTGCCAGCAGCCGCCAATACGGGGCCTACGAGCAGTACTTC. Translating it yields CASSRQYGAYEQYF.

This clone came up once. The rearrangement uses TRBV6-2 or TRBV6-3 and TRBJ2-1; 7 positions match TRBD1. Unmatched junction bases numbered 13, after V lost 6 bases and J lost 8 bases. CDR1 and CDR2 from the germline V gene are MNHEY and SVGEGT. CDR3 length: 15 residues. The CDR3 sequence is CASSKDRDPLDEQFF. The CDR3 DNA follows: TGTGCCAGCAGCAAAGACAGGGACCCTTTGGATGAGCAGTTCTTC.

The chain carries TRBV15 and TRBJ2-3; D may be TRBD2 (6 bases). V lost 1 base, J lost 0 bases, and 8 bases lay in between. Germline CDR1 reads LNHNV; CDR2 reads YYDKDF (reference sequence). CDR3 length: 15 amino acids. CDR3 amino acids: CATSRASASTDTQYF. The CDR3 nucleotides are TGTGCCACCAGCAGAGCTAGCGCTAGCACAGATACGCAGTATTTT.

Only one count was recorded for this clone. The chain carries TRBV10-2 and TRBJ1-2; 7 bases fit TRBD1. Germline V gives CDR1 WSHSY, CDR2 SAAADI. This CDR3 is built from 13 residues. Trimming cost V 4 bases and J 2 bases; bases outside gene matches: 1. The CDR3 reads CASSVGQNYGYTF. The CDR3 DNA reads TGCGCCAGCAGTGTGGGACAGAACTATGGCTACACCTTC.

The rearrangement uses TRBV14 and TRBJ2-7; D gene unclear. The germline V gene encodes CDR1 SGHDN and CDR2 FVKESK. Between the trimmed V and J ends, which lost 0 bases and 5 bases, there was a span of 5 bases. CDR3 size: 12 residues. As DNA, the CDR3 is TGTGCCAGCAGCCAAGACATGAACGAGCAGTACTTC. This encodes CASSQDMNEQYF. The full variable domain, rest sourced from reference TRBV14 and TRBJ2-7, is EAGVTQFPSHSVIEKGQTVTLRCDPISGHDNLYWYRRVMGKEIKFLLHFVKESKQDESGMPNNRFLAERTGGTYSTLKVQPAELEDSGVYFCASSQDMNEQYFGPGTRLTVT.

CDR3 residues: CASSQAGWETQYF. CDR3 in DNA: TGTGCCAGCAGCCAAGCGGGGTGGGAGACCCAGTACTTC. The chain couples TRBV14 to TRBJ2-5; tentatively, D is TRBD2 (5 bases). CDR3 length: 13 amino acids. The V gene lost 1 base and the J gene lost 5 bases, with 8 bases spanning the gap. Germline V gene data show CDR1 as SGHDN and CDR2 as FVKESK.

V usage is TRBV6-2 or TRBV6-3 and J usage is TRBJ1-1; D is uncertain. The length of the CDR3 is 13 residues. Trimming removed 5 bases from V and 0 bases from J, with 7 bases in between. Germline assignment: CDR1 MNHEY and CDR2 SVGEGT. The CDR3 reads CASSPSLNTEAFF. In DNA, the CDR3 is TGTGCCAGCAGTCCCAGTTTGAACACTGAAGCTTTCTTT.

The J gene is TRBJ1-5, the V gene TRBV6-5; D gene unclear. Per germline, CDR1 MNHEY and CDR2 SVGAGI. V shed 2 bases and J shed 7 bases, with 12 bases lying between them. The CDR3 covers 14 residues. CDR3 loop: CASSYVRSGQPQHF. CDR3 in DNA: TGTGCCAGCAGTTACGTGCGGAGCGGGCAGCCCCAGCATTTT.

The DNA of the CDR3 is TGTGCCAGCATTAATAAAAACGCCAGGGACTCTGGGGCCAACGTCCTGACTTTC. Its protein product is CASINKNARDSGANVLTF. The gene calls are TRBV7-9 and TRBJ2-6; D possibly corresponds to TRBD1 (5 bases). V was clipped by 7 bases and J by 0 bases, with 19 bases between them. Germline CDR1 SEHNR, CDR2 FQNEAQ (reference sequence). This CDR3 region has 18 residues.

The CDR3 bases are TGTGCCAGCAGTGGACTAGCGGGGGTGAGCACCGGGGAGCTGTTTTTT. Protein product: CASSGLAGVSTGELFF. The chain joins TRBV27 to TRBJ2-2; 13 nucleotides agree with TRBD2. After removal of 5 bases from V and 4 bases from J, the junction contained 4 bases not matched to a gene. The V gene's germline CDR1 is MNHEY and CDR2 SMNVEV (reference sequence). This CDR3 spans 16 amino acids.

The chain recombines TRBV18 with TRBJ2-2; no firm D call. V was clipped by 5 bases and J by 0 bases, with 7 bases between them. Germline values: CDR1 KGHSH, CDR2 LQKENI. This CDR3 comprises 14 residues. The CDR3 spells CASSRTANTGELFF. CDR3 coding DNA: TGTGCCAGCTCAAGGACGGCGAACACCGGGGAGCTGTTTTTT. Variable domain in full (rest from reference TRBV18 and TRBJ2-2): NAGVMQNPRHLVRRRGQEARLRCSPMKGHSHVYWYRQLPEEGLKFMVYLQKENIIDESGMPKERFSAEFPKEGPSILRIQQVVRGDSAAYFCASSRTANTGELFFGEGSRLTVL.

This clone is a singleton in its sample. The chain is built from TRBV24-1 and TRBJ1-3, with unresolved D. V shed 4 bases and J shed 12 bases, with 12 bases lying between them. The CDR3 is 12 residues long. Germline V lookup: CDR1 KGHDR, CDR2 SFDVKD. The CDR3 loop reads CATSDEGINIYF. The CDR3 DNA is TGTGCCACCAGTGACGAAGGGATAAACATATATTTT.

J is TRBJ2-3 and V is TRBV6-2 or TRBV6-3; tentatively, D is TRBD2 (5 bases). The germline V gene encodes CDR1 MNHEY and CDR2 SVGEGT. Trimming removed 4 bases from V and 5 bases from J, with 16 bases in between. There are 15 residues in the CDR3. The CDR3 sequence is CASSSSSTDLDTQYF. In DNA form, the CDR3 reads TGTGCCAGCAGTTCTAGCTCTACCGACCTAGATACGCAGTATTTT.

The V and J genes are TRBV10-2 and TRBJ2-3; 10 bases match TRBD2. Germline V gene lookup returns CDR1 WSHSY and CDR2 SAAADI. V trimming: 3 bases; J trimming: 3 bases; junction bases outside the gene matches: 3. The CDR3 extends over 15 amino acids. This chain's CDR3 is CASSDASGGTDTQYF. DNA for the CDR3: TGCGCCAGCAGTGACGCTAGCGGGGGAACAGATACGCAGTATTTT.

This CDR3 is CATSRDHNGDYGYTF. CDR3 sequence (DNA): TGTGCCACCAGCAGAGATCATAACGGGGACTATGGCTACACCTTC. J is TRBJ1-2 and V is TRBV15; D unresolved. This CDR3 spans 15 amino acids. CDR1 and CDR2 (germline): LNHNV, YYDKDF (reference sequence). V lost 0 bases, J lost 3 bases, and 11 bases lay in between.

This chain connects TRBV5-4 to TRBJ2-1; 7 nucleotides line up with TRBD2. Germline V gene data show CDR1 as SGHNT and CDR2 as YYREEE (reference sequence). The trim removed 3 bases at V and 3 bases at J, leaving 9 bases unmatched. The CDR3 has 16 amino acids. CDR3 region: CASSSQRESLYNEQFF. CDR3 DNA: TGTGCCAGCAGCTCTCAGCGGGAATCCCTCTACAATGAGCAGTTCTTC. Drawing the rest from reference TRBV5-4 and TRBJ2-1, the complete variable domain is ETGVTQSPTHLIKTRGQQVTLRCSSQSGHNTVSWYQQALGQGPQFIFQYYREEENGRGNFPPRFSGLQFPNYSSELNVNALELDDSALYLCASSSQRESLYNEQFFGPGTRLTVL.